A selection of T cell receptor beta chains follows, all from one sample in a study of technical replicates of blood from several donors. Sequencing used immunoSEQ multiplex PCR; TCRdb keeps in-frame clones, though not all of them. The sample lists about 83,000 clones, roughly nine tenths occurring once. Source material: T cells isolated from PBMCs. The receptors come from a human donor in good health. CDR3s include the opening cysteine and the closing phenylalanine or tryptophan. The D gene is left open where the match is weak. Not all rows give a size; the values are once, few, many and, for expanded clones, a class.

D | length | size | J | V | DNA | CDR3
NA | 15 | NA | TRBJ2-1 | TRBV2 | TGTGCCAGCAGTGATGACTATTTCTCCTACAATGAGCAGTTCTTC | CASSDDYFSYNEQFF
NA | 15 | once | TRBJ1-2 | TRBV11-1 | TGTGCCAGCAGCGACGGACCCCAGGGTCTGGAAGGCTACACCTTC | CASSDGPQGLEGYTF
TRBD1 | 13 | NA | TRBJ1-1 | TRBV29-1 | TGCAGCGTAACTACAGGGGGCTACACTGAAGCTTTCTTT | CSVTTGGYTEAFF
TRBD2 | 16 | NA | TRBJ2-1 | TRBV7-8 | TGTGCCAGCAGCTCTGGGGCGGGAGTAGACTACAATGAGCAGTTCTTC | CASSSGAGVDYNEQFF
NA | 16 | NA | TRBJ1-4 | TRBV19 | TGTGCCAGTAGTATAAGGGACACAGCAACTAATGAAAAACTGTTTTTT | CASSIRDTATNEKLFF
NA | 13 | NA | TRBJ2-5 | TRBV7-6 | TGTGCCAGCAGCCCACTAGGGAAAGAGACCCAGTACTTC | CASSPLGKETQYF
TRBD2 | 15 | NA | TRBJ2-1 | TRBV7-3 | TGTGCCAGCAGCTATCGACTAGCGGGACTGGATGAGCAGTTCTTC | CASSYRLAGLDEQFF
TRBD2 | 15 | NA | TRBJ2-1 | TRBV5-1 | TGCGCCAGCGCAGAAAGGACTAGCGGGATGGGGGAGCAGTTCTTC | CASAERTSGMGEQFF
TRBD2 | 16 | NA | TRBJ2-5 | TRBV4-1 | TGCGCCAGCAGCCAAGAGGGGAGGGCCGTAGGAGAGACCCAGTACTTC | CASSQEGRAVGETQYF
NA | 16 | NA | TRBJ2-3 | TRBV5-1 | TGCGCCAGCAGCTTTGACTGGGGCTCTTACACAGATACGCAGTATTTT | CASSFDWGSYTDTQYF
NA | 15 | once | TRBJ1-2 | TRBV27 | TGTGCCAGCAGTTTATCGCAGGGGATAGTAGAGGGCTACACCTTC | CASSLSQGIVEGYTF
TRBD1 | 16 | NA | TRBJ2-1 | TRBV4-1 | TGCGCCAGCAGCCACGACAGGACAGGGGGGGACAATGAGCAGTTCTTC | CASSHDRTGGDNEQFF
NA | 13 | NA | TRBJ1-1 | TRBV6-4 | TGTGCCAGCAAATTTGGGGCCAACACTGAAGCTTTCTTT | CASKFGANTEAFF
TRBD1 | 16 | NA | TRBJ1-2 | TRBV10-3 | TGTGCCATCCCCCGTGAGGCCAGGGGGCTTGACTATGGCTACACCTTC | CAIPREARGLDYGYTF
NA | 10 | NA | TRBJ1-5 | TRBV19 | TGTGCCCCTCGGGGGGGGCCCCAGCATTTT | CAPRGGPQHF
TRBD1 | 16 | NA | TRBJ1-4 | TRBV6-6 | TGTGCCAGCAGTGGACAGGGGGCTGCAACTAATGAAAAACTGTTTTTT | CASSGQGAATNEKLFF
NA | 13 | NA | TRBJ1-5 | TRBV7-2 | TGTGCCAGCAGCGCAACAGGGAATCAGCCCCAGCATTTT | CASSATGNQPQHF
NA | 14 | NA | TRBJ2-3 | TRBV9 | TGTGCCAGCAGCTCGGGTTTAAGCACAGATACGCAGTATTTT | CASSSGLSTDTQYF
TRBD2 | 15 | NA | TRBJ2-1 | TRBV5-1 | TGCGCCAGCAGCGAGGCGGGAGCGTCCTACAATGAGCAGTTCTTC | CASSEAGASYNEQFF
TRBD2 | 16 | medium-sized | TRBJ2-7 | TRBV7-9 | TGTGCCAGCAGCTTAGGTGTAGGCCAGGGAGGGAACGAGCAGTACTTC | CASSLGVGQGGNEQYF
NA | 15 | NA | TRBJ2-7 | TRBV13 | TGTGCCAGCAGCTTACTGGGGGGGGCCCTCTACGAGCAGTACTTC | CASSLLGGALYEQYF
TRBD1 | 15 | NA | TRBJ2-3 | TRBV25-1 | TGTGCCAGCAGACAAGACAGGGACGGCACAGATACGCAGTATTTT | CASRQDRDGTDTQYF
TRBD2 | 17 | NA | TRBJ2-3 | TRBV18 | TGTGCCAGCTCACCTAAGACTAGCGGGGGGCCAGTGGTAACGCAGTATTTT | CASSPKTSGGPVVTQYF
NA | 14 | NA | TRBJ2-5 | TRBV6-1 | TGTGCCAGCAGATACAGTCCCGGACAAGAGACCCAGTACTTC | CASRYSPGQETQYF
NA | 15 | NA | TRBJ1-5 | TRBV19 | TGTGCCAGTACTTCCCAGGGTATTGGCAATCAGCCCCAGCATTTT | CASTSQGIGNQPQHF
NA | 14 | NA | TRBJ1-2 | TRBV7-9 | TGTGCCAGCAGCTTGACAGTGTCTAACTATGGCTACACCTTC | CASSLTVSNYGYTF
NA | 14 | NA | TRBJ1-1 | TRBV6-6 | TGTGCCAGCAGTCGGACATTCGGGAACACTGAAGCTTTCTTT | CASSRTFGNTEAFF
TRBD2 | 16 | NA | TRBJ2-5 | TRBV28 | TGTGCCAGCAGTCCTACTAGCGGGGGAAATCAAGAGACCCAGTACTTC | CASSPTSGGNQETQYF
TRBD2 | 16 | NA | TRBJ2-7 | TRBV9 | TGTGCCAGCAGCGCACAGGGACTAGCGGGGGCCTACGAGCAGTACTTC | CASSAQGLAGAYEQYF
NA | 14 | NA | TRBJ2-3 | TRBV7-8 | TGTGCCAGCAGTGTGGGCCGGCCTACAGATACGCAGTATTTT | CASSVGRPTDTQYF
TRBD2 | 15 | NA | TRBJ2-1 | TRBV7-9 | TGTGCCAGCAGCTACCCAGGGCGGGAGCAGAATGAGCAGTTCTTC | CASSYPGREQNEQFF
TRBD1 | 15 | NA | TRBJ1-4 | TRBV28 | TGTGCCAGCAGGGCCGGGACAGGGGAAAGAGGGGTACTGTTTTTT | CASRAGTGERGVLFF
TRBD1 | 15 | once | TRBJ1-2 | TRBV28 | TGTGCCAGCAGTTCAACAGGGGAACGGCTTTATGGCTACACCTTC | CASSSTGERLYGYTF
NA | 14 | NA | TRBJ1-5 | TRBV27 | TGTGCCAGCAGGACAGGTTATAGCAATCAGCCCCAGCATTTT | CASRTGYSNQPQHF
NA | 14 | NA | TRBJ2-2 | TRBV11-1 | TGTGCCAGCAGCTTATCAGGGTCCGGCGGGGAGCTGTTTTTT | CASSLSGSGGELFF
NA | 14 | NA | TRBJ1-5 | TRBV4-1 | TGCGCCAGCAGCCAAGTACCCTGGGGGGGTCCCCAGCATTTT | CASSQVPWGGPQHF
NA | 16 | NA | TRBJ2-7 | TRBV6-6 | TGTGCCAGCAGTTACCGACTAGACCAGAGCTCCTACGAGCAGTACTTC | CASSYRLDQSSYEQYF
TRBD2 | 14 | NA | TRBJ2-1 | TRBV15 | TGTGCCACCAGCGAGATGGGAGGGGCCCCTGGGCAGTTCTTC | CATSEMGGAPGQFF
NA | 14 | NA | TRBJ1-1 | TRBV19 | TGTGCCAGTAGTATCCTGGATGGGAGGACCGAAGCTTTCTTT | CASSILDGRTEAFF
NA | 13 | NA | TRBJ2-1 | TRBV19 | TGTGCCAGTAGTATAGGGGGGCTCCGAGAGCAGTTCTTC | CASSIGGLREQFF
TRBD1 | 15 | NA | TRBJ2-3 | TRBV11-3 | TGTGCCAGCAGCTCCGGACAGGGGAGCACAGATACGCAGTATTTT | CASSSGQGSTDTQYF
TRBD2 | 14 | NA | TRBJ2-7 | TRBV4-2 | TGTGCCAGCAGCCAAGCGGGAGGGGGCTACGAGCAGTACTTC | CASSQAGGGYEQYF